This T cell receptor (beta chain) was sequenced during a study of blood T cells in healthy people across ages. Study results and limitations: It was held that diversity estimates obtained from one million T cells represented underestimates.

It was 8 to 10 milliliters of peripheral blood that were drawn from each donor. Through a sample-barcoded 5' primer and a J-beta primer mix, a second PCR was run for roughly 6 to 12 cycles. In TCRdb, the 5' RACE reads were re-called with MiXCR into one record per CDR3 protein. The table has around 870,000 distinct CDR3 sequences, under 30% seen once. This clonotype is a singleton in its sample. What it binds is unknown. The sequenced material came from blood. This clonotype was sampled from an elderly woman in good health.

CDR3 bases: TGTGCCATCAGTATGGGGAGCTCCTACAATGAGCAGTTCTTC. Its protein product is CAISMGSSYNEQFF. The genes are TRBV10-3 and TRBJ2-1; D is possibly TRBD2 (5 bases). This CDR3 has 14 amino acids. Trimming left V 5 bases short and J 0 bases short, with 8 bases between. Germline CDR1 ENHRY, CDR2 SYGVKD.